These 14 T cell receptor beta chains originate from one sample sequenced in a study of blood T cell repertoires in COVID-19. Here immunoSEQ multiplex PCR was the method, and the copy in TCRdb shows in-frame clones only, minus some. The table has just over 650,000 clones, approximately 90% seen once. The source material was peripheral blood. Source of these receptors: a woman between 18 and 29 years old with acute or convalescent COVID-19.

The chain joins TRBV4-3 to TRBJ1-2, with TRBD1 matching over 11 bases. Per germline, CDR1 LGHNA and CDR2 YSLEER. This CDR3 contains 16 residues. V lost 0 bases, J lost 2 bases, and 2 bases stayed unmatched. This CDR3 is CASSQDRTGGNYGYTF. Written as DNA, the CDR3 is TGCGCCAGCAGCCAAGACAGGACAGGGGGCAACTATGGCTACACCTTC.

This rearrangement joins TRBV6-5 to TRBJ1-3; no definite D call. The length of the CDR3 is 15 residues. Trimming removed 2 bases from V and 3 bases from J, with 11 bases in between. Germline CDR1 and CDR2: MNHEY and SVGAGI. In DNA, the CDR3 is TGTGCCAGCAGTTACCGGGATGAGGGTGGAAACACCATATATTTT. The encoded protein is CASSYRDEGGNTIYF.

The rearrangement joins TRBV6-5 to TRBJ1-2, with 7 nucleotides matching TRBD1. The CDR3 loop spans 15 amino acids. Germline V lookup: CDR1 MNHEY, CDR2 SVGAGI. V dropped 5 bases and J dropped 4; count of bases not matched to a gene: 10. CDR3 bases: TGTGCCAGCAGTCCCACAGGGGCCCTCCCCTATGGCTACACCTTC. Residues: CASSPTGALPYGYTF.

The chain uses TRBV9 and TRBJ1-2; D might be TRBD1 (5 bases). CDR3 length: 12 amino acids. In germline, CDR1 is SGDLS, CDR2 YYNGEE. The V end was cut by 3 bases, the J end by 7 bases, with 10 bases between. The CDR3: CASSAGTSGYTF. CDR3 DNA: TGTGCCAGCAGCGCGGGGACTTCTGGCTACACCTTC. The full variable domain, with the rest looked up from reference TRBV9 and TRBJ1-2, is DSGVTQTPKHLITATGQRVTLRCSPRSGDLSVYWYQQSLDQGLQFLIQYYNGEERAKGNILERFSAQQFPDLHSELNLSSLELGDSALYFCASSAGTSGYTFGSGTRLTVV.

This rearrangement joins TRBV5-4 to TRBJ1-2; 9 bases match TRBD1. The V gene's germline CDR1 is SGHNT and CDR2 YYREEE (reference sequence). The CDR3 is 13 residues long. The J segment lost 10 bases and the V segment lost 0 bases, leaving 4 bases of the junction unmatched. CDR3 sequence reads: CASSLAGQGSYTF. CDR3 coding DNA: TGTGCCAGCAGCTTGGCGGGACAGGGCTCCTACACCTTC.

This clone was picked up a small number of times. This sequence joins TRBV3-1 (or the pseudogene TRBV3-2) and TRBJ1-1; D might be TRBD1 (6 bases). Germline V gene sequence: CDR1 LGHDT, CDR2 YNNKEL (reference sequence). The V end lost 4 bases, the J end lost 4 bases, and 10 bases lay between the germline ends. The CDR3 totals 13 residues. CDR3 nucleotide sequence: TGTGCCAGCAGCCGACAGGTTTTCACTGAAGCTTTCTTT. Its protein is CASSRQVFTEAFF.

The J gene is TRBJ1-4, the V gene TRBV5-5; 7 nucleotides line up with TRBD1. Germline loops: CDR1 SGHKS, CDR2 YYEKEE (reference sequence). This CDR3 spans 15 amino acids. The V gene end was trimmed by 4 bases and the J gene end by 8 bases; junction bases not matched to a gene: 11. CDR3 residues: CASSPWTGVGEKLFF. CDR3 DNA: TGTGCCAGCAGCCCCTGGACAGGTGTTGGGGAAAAACTGTTTTTT.

This sequence joins TRBV3-1 (or the pseudogene TRBV3-2) and TRBJ2-7; 7 nucleotides line up with TRBD1. This CDR3 comprises 12 residues. V was clipped by 3 bases and J by 5 bases; unmatched bases: 1. In germline, CDR1 is LGHDT, CDR2 YNNKEL (reference sequence). CDR3 DNA sequence: TGTGCCAGCAGCCACGACAGGGACGAGCAGTACTTC. This translates into CASSHDRDEQYF.

CDR3 in DNA: TGCGCCAGCGCCGGACTAGGACAGGGAGGTGGAGAGACCCAGTACTTC. Its protein product is CASAGLGQGGGETQYF. The V and J genes are TRBV5-1 and TRBJ2-5; D might be TRBD1 (8 bases). The germline V gene encodes CDR1 SGHRS and CDR2 YFSETQ. V was shortened by 7 bases and J by 4 bases, with 23 bases between the two germline ends. The CDR3 covers 16 residues.

The chain combines TRBV9 with TRBJ2-3; perhaps TRBD2 as D (5 bases). The CDR3 consists of 15 residues. In germline, CDR1 is SGDLS, CDR2 YYNGEE. Trimming cost V 0 bases and J 2 bases, with 10 bases left between them. The DNA of the CDR3 is TGTGCCAGCAGCGTAGGCGGACTCCCCACAGATACGCAGTATTTT. Its protein product is CASSVGGLPTDTQYF.

The rearrangement joins TRBV7-3 to TRBJ2-7; possibly TRBD1 for D (8 bases). V shed 5 bases and J shed 4 bases, with 18 bases lying between them. The CDR3 covers 15 residues. CDR1 and CDR2 from the germline V gene are SGHTA and FQGTGA. CDR3 DNA sequence: TGTGCCAGCAGCCCCAAACAGGGGGGGTTTTACGAGCAGTACTTC. The encoded protein is CASSPKQGGFYEQYF.

V usage is TRBV29-1 and J usage is TRBJ1-4; the D gene is possibly TRBD1 (5 bases). The CDR3 is 16 residues long. V shed 3 bases and J shed 1 base, with 15 bases lying between them. Looked up from germline, CDR1 is SQVTM and CDR2 is ANQGSEA. This chain's CDR3 is CSVEGQGGGTNEKLFF. CDR3 bases: TGCAGCGTTGAGGGGCAGGGAGGAGGAACTAATGAAAAACTGTTTTTT.

The sample holds a few counts of this clone. The rearrangement links TRBV5-1 to TRBJ1-1, with TRBD1 identical over 7 bases. Germline assignment: CDR1 SGHRS and CDR2 YFSETQ. Germline trimming cut 4 bases from V and 0 bases from J; bases unmatched to any gene: 9. This CDR3 comprises 16 residues. The CDR3 coding sequence is TGCGCCAGCAGCCCGTCGACAGGGACCCTGAACACTGAAGCTTTCTTT. This gives the protein CASSPSTGTLNTEAFF.

This clone was observed a single time. The rearrangement links TRBV6-5 to TRBJ1-1; D remains unclear. The CDR3 is 13 amino acids. Germline V lookup: CDR1 MNHEY, CDR2 SVGAGI. Trimming removed 4 bases from V and 6 bases from J, with 12 bases in between. The CDR3 region has the DNA TGTGCCAGCAGTTCCGGGAATCCTCCTGAAGCTTTCTTT. The encoded protein is CASSSGNPPEAFF.